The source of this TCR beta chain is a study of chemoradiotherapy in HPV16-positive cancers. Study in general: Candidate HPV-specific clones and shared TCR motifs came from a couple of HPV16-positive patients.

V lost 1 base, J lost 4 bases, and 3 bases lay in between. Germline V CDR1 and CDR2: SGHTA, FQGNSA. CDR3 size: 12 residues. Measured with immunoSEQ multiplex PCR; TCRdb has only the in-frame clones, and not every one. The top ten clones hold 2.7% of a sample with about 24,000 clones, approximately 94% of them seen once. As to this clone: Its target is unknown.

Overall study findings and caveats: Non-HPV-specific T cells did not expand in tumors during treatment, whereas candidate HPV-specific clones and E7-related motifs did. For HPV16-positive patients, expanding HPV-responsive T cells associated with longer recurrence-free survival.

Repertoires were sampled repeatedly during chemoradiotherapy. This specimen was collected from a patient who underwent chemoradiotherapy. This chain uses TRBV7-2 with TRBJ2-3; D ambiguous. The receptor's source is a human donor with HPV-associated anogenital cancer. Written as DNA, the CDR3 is TGTGCCAGCAGCTTAGTCGCAGATACGCAGTATTTT. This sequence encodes CASSLVADTQYF.